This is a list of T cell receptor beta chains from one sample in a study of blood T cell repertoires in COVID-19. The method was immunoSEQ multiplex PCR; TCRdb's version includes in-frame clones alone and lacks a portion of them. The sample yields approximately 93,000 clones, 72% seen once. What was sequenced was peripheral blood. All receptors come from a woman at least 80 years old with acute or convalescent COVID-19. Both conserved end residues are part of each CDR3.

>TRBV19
CASTPWGGPGANVLTF
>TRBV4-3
CASSQWGQIYGYTF
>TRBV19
CASSSSGDQPQHF
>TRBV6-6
CASSPDRMGGYTF
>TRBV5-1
CASSPQGTEAFF
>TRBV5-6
CASSSFYEQFF
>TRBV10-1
CASSARDRDHEQYF
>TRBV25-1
CASSVGDRDADTQYF
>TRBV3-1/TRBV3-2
CASSQDKGTGSLNTEAFF
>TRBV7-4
CASSSIGATNEKLFF
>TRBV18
CASSRQVSYNEQFF
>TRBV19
CASSRRLQGSSYQPQHF
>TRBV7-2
CASSSFRENYGYTF
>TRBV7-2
CASSLGRDYGYTF
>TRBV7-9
CASSSSPGTASTDTQYF
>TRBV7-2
CASSLVAGLGQPQHF
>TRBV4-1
CASSQFQGGVGEKLFF
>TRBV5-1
CASSLAVSYNEQFF
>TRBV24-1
CATSDPSRTSGDQETQYF
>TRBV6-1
CASSDSLDRASPLHF
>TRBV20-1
CSASRQPNTEAFF
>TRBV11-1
CASSLGDRRVGEAFF
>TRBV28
CASSLSPGQTGQPQHF
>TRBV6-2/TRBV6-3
CASSYHLRGFRQETQYF
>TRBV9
CASSAPRGRATGANVLTF
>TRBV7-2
CASSRTQGSNQPQHF
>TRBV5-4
CASSLTLGGRETQYF
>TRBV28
CASRVWGTGPNTEAFF
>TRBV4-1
CASSQGTVSTDTQYF
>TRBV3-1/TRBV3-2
CASSQGEQETQYF
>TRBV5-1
CASSLQDPTEAFF